The 14 T cell receptor beta chains reported below all come from one sample, sequenced in a study of blood T cell repertoires in COVID-19. Some clones are missing from TCRdb's copy, which holds only in-frame ones; the method was immunoSEQ multiplex PCR. The sample has approximately 300,000 clones; over 80% are singletons. Specimen: peripheral blood. These TCRs come from a woman in her forties or fifties with COVID-19, enrolled during active disease.

This clone was recorded only once. The V gene is TRBV5-4, the J gene TRBJ1-3; 7 bases map to TRBD1. The CDR3 is made up of 14 amino acids. The germline CDR1 and CDR2 sequences are SGHNT and YYREEE (reference sequence). The junction had 3 bases not matched to a gene; V was cut back by 4 bases and J by 2 bases. CDR3 DNA sequence: TGTGCCAGCAGCCGCGACAGGGCTGGAAACACCATATATTTT. Translation: CASSRDRAGNTIYF.

This clone was seen a few times. The rearrangement joins TRBV6-5 to TRBJ1-3; the D is unclear. Germline-derived CDR1 and CDR2 are MNHEY and SVGAGI. This CDR3 has 13 residues. The V end was cut by 6 bases, the J end by 0 bases, with 6 bases between. The chain's CDR3 is CASRPSSGNTIYF. Written as DNA, the CDR3 is TGTGCCAGCAGGCCCAGCTCTGGAAACACCATATATTTT.

The CDR3 spells CARQGGDTQYF. In nucleotides, the CDR3 is TGTGCCAGACAGGGGGGGGATACGCAGTATTTT. The V and J genes are TRBV2 and TRBJ2-3; tentative D call: TRBD1 (8 bases). Germline V gene data show CDR1 as SNHLY and CDR2 as FYNNEI. V was trimmed by 9 bases and J by 6 bases, leaving 10 bases between them. CDR3 length equals 11 residues.

V is TRBV6-5 and J is TRBJ2-7, with D tentatively TRBD2 (5 bases). From germline, CDR1 is MNHEY and CDR2 SVGAGI. This CDR3 has 13 amino acids. With 0 bases removed from V and 6 bases from J, the gap between germline ends came to 9 bases. As DNA, the CDR3 is TGTGCCAGCAGTTACTCTTTAGCGTCCGAGCAGTACTTC. It is translated as CASSYSLASEQYF.

In DNA form, the CDR3 reads TGCAGCGCCCGTCGGGGACTCCTTAACACCGGGGAGCTGTTTTTT. Its translation: CSARRGLLNTGELFF. The chain employs TRBV29-1 and TRBJ2-2; a possible D gene is TRBD2 (6 bases). This CDR3 has 15 amino acids. Germline V gene data show CDR1 as SQVTM and CDR2 as ANQGSEA. The V gene lost 7 bases and the J gene lost 2 bases, with 17 bases spanning the gap.

This chain uses TRBV6-2 or TRBV6-3 with TRBJ1-4; 7 bases match TRBD1. This CDR3 has 16 amino acids. The germline CDR1 and CDR2 sequences are MNHEY and SVGEGT. With 6 bases clipped from V and 6 bases from J, the junction kept 13 bases outside the gene matches. For the CDR3, the DNA is TGTGCCAGCAGCCCGGCTCTCTGGACAGGATATGAAAAACTGTTTTTT. Translation: CASSPALWTGYEKLFF.

The chain couples TRBV15 to TRBJ2-3, with 8 bases lining up with TRBD2. From germline, CDR1 is LNHNV and CDR2 YYDKDF (reference sequence). The length of the CDR3 is 15 residues. The J segment lost 4 bases and the V segment lost 1 base, leaving 4 bases of the junction unmatched. The CDR3 DNA reads as TGTGCCACCAGCAGAGCGCTAGCGGGTCCAGATACGCAGTATTTT. Its translation: CATSRALAGPDTQYF.

The gene calls are TRBV7-3 and TRBJ2-7; a possible D gene is TRBD2 (5 bases). The CDR3 spans 15 residues. Trimming stripped 2 bases from V and 5 bases from J, with 16 bases between. The germline V gene has CDR1 SGHTA and CDR2 FQGTGA. CDR3 sequence (DNA): TGTGCCAGCAGCTTACTTTCTGGGAGCAGAAACGAGCAGTACTTC. Its translation is CASSLLSGSRNEQYF. Full variable domain (rest looked up from reference TRBV7-3 and TRBJ2-7): GAGVSQTPSNKVTEKGKYVELRCDPISGHTALYWYRQSLGQGPEFLIYFQGTGAADDSGLPNDRFFAVRPEGSVSTLKIQRTERGDSAVYLCASSLLSGSRNEQYFGPGTRLTVT.

The chain is built from TRBV5-1 and TRBJ2-7, with TRBD2 matching 10 bases. Looked up from germline, CDR1 is SGHRS and CDR2 is YFSETQ. The J segment lost 6 bases and the V segment lost 1 base, leaving 4 bases of the junction unmatched. The CDR3 is 14 amino acids. The CDR3 region is CASSLPSGSGEQYF. The CDR3 DNA sequence: TGCGCCAGCAGCTTGCCTAGCGGGAGCGGCGAGCAGTACTTC.

The chain uses TRBV10-3 and TRBJ1-1, with 7 bases that match TRBD1. This CDR3 contains 13 residues. Germline V gives CDR1 ENHRY, CDR2 SYGVKD. Unmatched junction bases numbered 4, after V lost 6 bases and J lost 3 bases. The CDR3 DNA reads as TGTGCCATCAGACCCGACAGGGACACTGAAGCTTTCTTT. It yields the protein CAIRPDRDTEAFF.

The V gene is TRBV14, the J gene TRBJ1-1; D gene uncertain. CDR3 length: 16 amino acids. The ends were cut back, 0 bases at V and 0 bases at J, with 11 bases in the middle. In germline, CDR1 is SGHDN, CDR2 FVKESK. In DNA, the CDR3 is TGTGCCAGCAGCCAAGAATTTCAGATTATGAACACTGAAGCTTTCTTT. Protein sequence: CASSQEFQIMNTEAFF.

The chain joins TRBV11-2 to TRBJ1-4, with D perhaps matching TRBD1 (5 bases). The germline V and J ends were trimmed by 4 bases and 8 bases, with 17 bases remaining between them. The CDR3 loop spans 15 amino acids. CDR1 and CDR2 (germline): SGHAT, FQNNGV. The CDR3 sequence is CASSSKIYGGEKLFF. The CDR3 DNA reads TGTGCCAGCAGCTCCAAGATTTACGGGGGAGAAAAACTGTTTTTT.

The V gene is TRBV29-1, the J gene TRBJ2-1; 9 bases fit TRBD2. This CDR3 is 13 amino acids long. Germline CDR1 and CDR2: SQVTM and ANQGSEA. V dropped 7 bases and J dropped 5; count of bases not matched to a gene: 6. CDR3 sequence: CSALGLADNEQFF. The CDR3 coding sequence is TGCAGCGCCCTGGGACTAGCTGACAATGAGCAGTTCTTC.

CDR3 in amino acids: CASSLGGGLATEQYF. DNA for the CDR3: TGTGCCAGCAGCTTAGGAGGGGGACTAGCGACTGAGCAGTACTTC. The chain has TRBV7-8 and TRBJ2-7; 10 bases match TRBD2. CDR3 size: 15 residues. The junction had 7 bases not matched to a gene; V was cut back by 1 base and J by 7 bases. The V gene's germline CDR1 is SGHVS and CDR2 FQNEAQ.